Listed here are 29 T cell receptor beta chains from one sample, sequenced in a study of shared clonotypes between healthy human individuals. Assay used: immunoSEQ multiplex PCR; TCRdb lists only in-frame clones, some missing. The sample lists roughly 2.6 million clones, over 85% occurring once. Material for sequencing was naive CD4+ T cells sorted from blood. The subset was: CD45RA+ positively selected. Every receptor here comes from a man between 18 and 29 years old in good health.

The rearrangement joins TRBV25-1 to TRBJ1-4, with a weak D call TRBD1 (5 bases). Germline V lookup: CDR1 MGHDK, CDR2 SYGVNS. Trimming removed 6 bases at V and 6 bases at J, with 20 bases between. The CDR3 length is 16 residues. The CDR3 is CASSSSGFSVDEKLFF. The CDR3 DNA reads TGTGCCAGCAGCTCCTCAGGGTTTTCGGTCGATGAAAAACTGTTTTTT.

The genes are TRBV5-4 and TRBJ2-1, with 8 positions matching TRBD1. Germline values: CDR1 SGHNT, CDR2 YYREEE (reference sequence). The CDR3 loop spans 16 amino acids. V shed 6 bases and J 2 bases; nucleotides not matched to a gene: 10. Written as DNA, the CDR3 is TGTGCCAGCACCCGCAGGGGGCAGGGCCCCTACAATGAGCAGTTCTTC. Translation: CASTRRGQGPYNEQFF.

V and J are TRBV5-4 and TRBJ1-1; the match to TRBD1 covers 8 bases. V dropped 5 bases and J dropped 3; count of bases not matched to a gene: 9. There are 15 residues in the CDR3. Germline V lookup: CDR1 SGHNT, CDR2 YYREEE (reference sequence). The CDR3 spells CASRTGVSGDTEAFF. As DNA, the CDR3 is TGTGCCAGCAGGACAGGGGTTTCAGGGGACACTGAAGCTTTCTTT.

As for this clone: Additional DNA sequences in this sample encode the identical CDR3. The rearrangement uses TRBV6-1 and TRBJ2-3; D may be TRBD1 (6 bases). V was pared by 4 bases and J by 1 base, with 9 bases between. This CDR3 is built from 14 residues. CDR1 is MNHNS and CDR2 is SASEGT in the germline V gene. This CDR3 reads CASSGDRRTDTQYF. The CDR3 DNA reads TGTGCCAGCAGTGGTGACAGGCGCACAGATACGCAGTATTTT.

The chain carries TRBV19 and TRBJ1-5; tentative D call: TRBD1 (5 bases). From germline, CDR1 is LNHDA and CDR2 SQIVND (reference sequence). The ends were cut back, 7 bases at V and 7 bases at J, with 14 bases in the middle. The CDR3 length is 13 residues. CDR3 sequence: CASTMLGTQPQHF. As DNA, the CDR3 is TGTGCCAGTACCATGCTCGGGACCCAGCCCCAGCATTTT. The variable domain in full, with the rest retrieved from reference TRBV19 and TRBJ1-5, is DGGITQSPKYLFRKEGQNVTLSCEQNLNHDAMYWYRQDPGQGLRLIYYSQIVNDFQKGDIAEGYSVSREKKESFPLTVTSAQKNPTAFYLCASTMLGTQPQHFGDGTRLSIL.

The chain couples TRBV7-8 to TRBJ2-7; D might be TRBD2 (6 bases). Trimming cost V 5 bases and J 1 base, with 15 bases left between them. This CDR3 contains 15 residues. The V gene's germline CDR1 is SGHVS and CDR2 FQNEAQ. The CDR3 sequence is CASSTQRRGSYEQYF. In nucleotides, the CDR3 is TGTGCCAGCAGCACACAGAGACGGGGGTCCTACGAGCAGTACTTC.

The CDR3 region is CASSVIRDREGYTF. The CDR3 region has the DNA TGTGCCAGCAGCGTAATCCGGGACAGGGAGGGCTACACCTTC. The gene calls are TRBV7-9 and TRBJ1-2; 9 positions match TRBD1. V dropped 5 bases and J dropped 8; count of bases not matched to a gene: 9. Germline lookup yields CDR1 SEHNR and CDR2 FQNEAQ (reference sequence). The CDR3 length is 14 residues. The full variable domain, in which reference TRBV7-9 and TRBJ1-2 provide the parts outside the CDR3, is DTGVSQNPRHKITKRGQNVTFRCDPISEHNRLYWYRQTLGQGPEFLTYFQNEAQLEKSRLLSDRFSAERPKGSFSTLEIQRTEQGDSAMYLCASSVIRDREGYTFGSGTRLTVV.

V gene TRBV10-3 combines with J gene TRBJ2-7; TRBD2 is a possible D gene (5 bases). V was trimmed by 4 bases and J by 2 bases, leaving 15 bases between them. This CDR3 contains 15 residues. Germline V gene data show CDR1 as ENHRY and CDR2 as SYGVKD. The CDR3 reads CAISAALVGAYEQYF. The CDR3 region has the DNA TGTGCCATCAGTGCCGCCCTAGTGGGAGCCTACGAGCAGTACTTC.

The chain combines TRBV11-2 with TRBJ2-1, with 9 nucleotides matching TRBD2. With 6 bases clipped from V and 7 bases from J, the junction kept 10 bases outside the gene matches. The CDR3 runs 15 residues. Germline CDR1 SGHAT, CDR2 FQNNGV. CDR3: CASRQRGATGNEQFF. The CDR3 DNA reads as TGTGCCAGCAGACAGCGGGGGGCCACCGGGAATGAGCAGTTCTTC.

The chain employs TRBV5-5 and TRBJ1-4; 7 positions agree with TRBD1. This CDR3 comprises 13 residues. Trimming removed 2 bases from V and 8 bases from J; junction bases left unmatched: 3. In germline, CDR1 is SGHKS, CDR2 YYEKEE (reference sequence). In DNA form, the CDR3 reads TGTGCCAGCAGCTTTGGGACAGAAGAAAAACTGTTTTTT. Its translation: CASSFGTEEKLFF.

The gene calls are TRBV5-1 and TRBJ2-7, with D possibly TRBD1 on 5 matching bases. CDR3 length: 15 amino acids. CDR1 SGHRS and CDR2 YFSETQ come from the germline V gene. Between the trimmed V and J ends, which lost 0 bases and 3 bases, there was a span of 13 bases. The CDR3: CASSLDVGVSYEQYF. CDR3 nucleotide sequence: TGCGCCAGCAGCTTGGATGTAGGGGTGAGCTACGAGCAGTACTTC.

The J gene is TRBJ2-7, the V gene TRBV19, with D maybe TRBD1 (5 bases). The CDR3 is 13 amino acids. CDR1 is LNHDA and CDR2 is SQIVND in the germline V gene (reference sequence). V gave up 3 bases and J gave up 8 bases, with 14 bases separating them. CDR3 sequence reads: CASSIQQGHKQYF. The CDR3 nucleotides are TGTGCCAGTAGTATCCAGCAGGGTCATAAGCAGTACTTC. The full variable domain, in which reference TRBV19 and TRBJ2-7 provide the parts outside the CDR3, is DGGITQSPKYLFRKEGQNVTLSCEQNLNHDAMYWYRQDPGQGLRLIYYSQIVNDFQKGDIAEGYSVSREKKESFPLTVTSAQKNPTAFYLCASSIQQGHKQYFGPGTRLTVT.

The genes are TRBV5-1 and TRBJ1-6; TRBD1 is a possible D gene (6 bases). The germline CDR1 and CDR2 sequences are SGHRS and YFSETQ. The V and J ends lost 2 bases and 6 bases respectively, with 9 bases between them. The CDR3 totals 14 residues. This chain's CDR3 is CASSLGTINSPLHF. The CDR3 DNA sequence: TGCGCCAGCAGCTTAGGGACAATTAATTCACCCCTCCACTTT.

The chain is built from TRBV6-1 and TRBJ2-5; 8 bases are shared with TRBD1. The CDR3 sequence is 14 residues long. J was trimmed by 4 bases and V by 6 bases; bases with no gene match: 7. Germline loops: CDR1 MNHNS, CDR2 SASEGT. CDR3 loop: CASSPTRGRETQYF. The CDR3 region has the DNA TGTGCCAGCAGCCCAACCAGGGGGCGAGAGACCCAGTACTTC.

The rearrangement links TRBV7-2 to TRBJ2-1; no clear D. The V end lost 1 base, the J end lost 11 bases, and 9 bases lay between the germline ends. Germline CDR1 SGHTA, CDR2 FQGNSA. The CDR3 loop spans 12 amino acids. CDR3: CASSLVEIKQFF. In nucleotides, the CDR3 is TGTGCCAGCAGCTTAGTTGAGATCAAGCAGTTCTTC.

This sequence joins TRBV7-6 and TRBJ2-1; TRBD2 matches 8 bases. The germline V gene encodes CDR1 SGHVS and CDR2 FNYEAQ. Germline trimming cut 3 bases from V and 10 bases from J; bases unmatched to any gene: 14. The CDR3 is 16 amino acids. The CDR3 sequence: CASSFFTRGGPGEQFF. The DNA for the CDR3 is TGTGCCAGCAGCTTTTTCACTCGCGGGGGGCCGGGGGAGCAGTTCTTC.

V is TRBV5-6 and J is TRBJ2-7; 11 nucleotides line up with TRBD2. V shed 4 bases, J shed 6 bases, and the junction held 9 bases outside the gene matches. The germline CDR1 and CDR2 sequences are SGHDT and YYEEEE. This CDR3 is 15 amino acids long. The CDR3 nucleotides read TGTGCCAGCAGCCGAATAGCGGGAGGGCCCGGCGAGCAGTACTTC. Translating gives CASSRIAGGPGEQYF. The whole variable domain, filled in from reference TRBV5-6 and TRBJ2-7, reads DAGVTQSPTHLIKTRGQQVTLRCSPKSGHDTVSWYQQALGQGPQFIFQYYEEEERQRGNFPDRFSGHQFPNYSSELNVNALLLGDSALYLCASSRIAGGPGEQYFGPGTRLTVT.

The V and J genes are TRBV6-1 and TRBJ1-4, with D possibly matching TRBD1 (5 bases). Trimming cost V 6 bases and J 4 bases, with 9 bases left between them. The CDR3 spans 13 residues. CDR1 and CDR2 from the germline V gene are MNHNS and SASEGT. CDR3 DNA sequence: TGTGCCAGCAGGAAGACAGTTAATGAAAAACTGTTTTTT. This gives the protein CASRKTVNEKLFF.

The genes are TRBV23-1 and TRBJ1-5; TRBD1 aligns across 9 bases. TRBV23-1 carries the ORF label, with uncertain function. J was trimmed by 1 base and V by 9 bases; bases with no gene match: 16. The CDR3 has 18 residues. In DNA form, the CDR3 reads TGCGCCAGGGGATGGACCGGGACAGGGATTCTAAGCAATCAGCCCCAGCATTTT. As protein: CARGWTGTGILSNQPQHF.

The chain employs TRBV6-5 and TRBJ2-2, with D possibly being TRBD1 or TRBD2 (5 bases each). V was cut by 7 bases and J by 1 base, with 13 bases left in between. Germline V gene data show CDR1 as MNHEY and CDR2 as SVGAGI. This CDR3 is built from 15 residues. The CDR3 loop reads CASNIGTKNTGELFF. CDR3 coding DNA: TGTGCCAGCAATATAGGGACCAAGAACACCGGGGAGCTGTTTTTT.

This clone was observed once. The chain couples TRBV10-3 to TRBJ2-3; TRBD1 aligns across 7 bases. From germline, CDR1 is ENHRY and CDR2 SYGVKD. The CDR3 covers 14 residues. V lost 4 bases to trimming and J lost 2 bases; unmatched junction nucleotides: 3. The CDR3 is CAISGGQLTDTQYF. Here the CDR3 DNA reads TGTGCCATCAGTGGGGGACAGCTCACAGATACGCAGTATTTT.

The chain carries TRBV30 and TRBJ1-1, with a tentative D call TRBD1 (5 bases). V was clipped by 0 bases and J by 6 bases, with 11 bases between them. There are 13 residues in the CDR3. The germline gives CDR1 GTSNPN, CDR2 SVGIG (reference sequence). CDR3 residues: CAWSVGPTSEAFF. CDR3 DNA: TGTGCCTGGAGTGTGGGGCCGACCTCTGAAGCTTTCTTT.

This clone occurred once. V and J are TRBV27 and TRBJ2-1; TRBD2 is a possible D gene (5 bases). The germline V and J ends were trimmed by 5 bases and 8 bases, with 28 bases remaining between them. This CDR3 region has 18 residues. CDR1 and CDR2 from the germline V gene are MNHEY and SMNVEV (reference sequence). The CDR3 DNA reads TGTGCCAGCAGTCCTAAGGGATATGGCTCGGGGTGGATCGATGAGCAGTTCTTC. It is translated as CASSPKGYGSGWIDEQFF.

The rearrangement joins TRBV15 to TRBJ2-7, with D perhaps TRBD1 (5 bases). Trimming took off 4 bases at V and 4 bases at J, with 5 bases between the two ends. The CDR3 covers 11 residues. Germline V lookup: CDR1 LNHNV, CDR2 YYDKDF (reference sequence). CDR3 sequence reads: CATSKGYEQYF. The CDR3 coding sequence is TGTGCCACCAGCAAGGGGTACGAGCAGTACTTC.

As regards this clone: The sample has other DNA sequences that encode this CDR3 too. The CDR3 DNA reads as TGTGCCAGCTCACCAACAGGGGGCGACGGGCAGCCCCAGCATTTT. Its protein is CASSPTGGDGQPQHF. The J gene is TRBJ1-5, the V gene TRBV18; 9 nucleotides match TRBD1. This CDR3 has 15 residues. Germline CDR1 and CDR2: KGHSH and LQKENI. J was trimmed by 7 bases and V by 2 bases; bases with no gene match: 6.

This clone appeared once. The rearrangement links TRBV25-1 to TRBJ2-5; D tentatively reads TRBD1 or TRBD2 (5 bases each). The J call could be wrong; TRBJ2-7 is a better fit for the DNA end. This CDR3 is 14 amino acids long. Germline V gene sequence: CDR1 MGHDK, CDR2 SYGVNS. The CDR3 spells CASEGPEPPYEQYF. Written as DNA, the CDR3 is TGTGCCAGCGAGGGACCGGAGCCTCCCTACGAGCAGTACTTC.

The chain is built from TRBV4-1 and TRBJ2-1; D is uncertain. The germline V gene encodes CDR1 MGHRA and CDR2 YSYEKL. Deletions cut 1 base from V and 10 bases from J, with 17 bases between. This CDR3 spans 15 amino acids. CDR3 sequence reads: CASSQAGPRTNEQFF. The CDR3 nucleotides read TGCGCCAGCAGCCAAGCTGGACCCCGGACGAACGAGCAGTTCTTC.

About this clone itself: The same CDR3 arises from other DNA sequences in this sample as well. The J gene is TRBJ2-2, the V gene TRBV18, with D possibly matching TRBD2 (5 bases). The CDR3 covers 14 residues. Germline CDR1 is KGHSH and CDR2 is LQKENI. V gave up 1 base and J gave up 5 bases, with 8 bases separating them. Here the CDR3 reads CASSPQGETGELFF. DNA of the CDR3: TGTGCCAGCTCACCACAGGGAGAGACCGGGGAGCTGTTTTTT. Complete variable domain (other parts from reference TRBV18 and TRBJ2-2): NAGVMQNPRHLVRRRGQEARLRCSPMKGHSHVYWYRQLPEEGLKFMVYLQKENIIDESGMPKERFSAEFPKEGPSILRIQQVVRGDSAAYFCASSPQGETGELFFGEGSRLTVL.

The chain carries TRBV7-2 and TRBJ2-7; perhaps D is TRBD1 or TRBD2 (5 bases each). Trimming left V 3 bases short and J 0 bases short, with 18 bases between. Germline CDR1 and CDR2: SGHTA and FQGNSA. This CDR3 comprises 17 residues. CDR3 coding DNA: TGTGCCAGCAGCTTCTCGGTGTCCGGGACGACCTCCTACGAGCAGTACTTC. It encodes CASSFSVSGTTSYEQYF.